The clone carrying this TCR beta chain was counted at least ten times. CD25-based Treg depletion was applied to purified naive CD4+ T cells. TCRdb passed the 5' RACE reads through MiXCR, listing each CDR3 protein once. Among under 35,000 distinct CDR3 sequences, under 30% were seen once, and the ten largest hold less than 4%. Trimming cost V 0 bases and J 5 bases, with 13 bases left between them. Germline V CDR1 and CDR2: LNHNV, YYDKDF (reference sequence). This CDR3 region has 15 residues. Sequenced material: naive CD4+ T cells sorted from a lymph node. The subset: naive CD4+ T cells, CD4+CD45RA+CD25-. The receptor was isolated from a female donor with breast cancer. This sequence joins TRBV15 and TRBJ1-2; no reliable D call. CDR3 sequence reads: CATSRDGNTEYGYTF. The CDR3 coding sequence is TGTGCCACCAGCAGAGATGGAAACACCGAATATGGCTACACCTTC.